What follows are 25 T cell receptor beta chains derived from one specimen sequenced in a study of blood T cells in healthy people across ages. A second about 7 to 12 cycle PCR used barcoded and J-beta primers. TCRdb called the 5' RACE reads again in MiXCR, with one record for every CDR3 protein. The repertoire holds under 850,000 distinct CDR3 sequences, with roughly 34% as singletons. The sequencing sample was made of blood. These TCRs come from a man aged 18 to 29 in good health.

The table lists this clonotype with a few counts. This chain uses TRBV3-1 with TRBJ2-3; TRBD1 agrees at 7 bases. V was clipped by 5 bases and J by 1 base; unmatched bases: 6. The CDR3 is 15 amino acids. Germline V gene sequence: CDR1 LGHDT, CDR2 YNNKEL (reference sequence). CDR3 sequence (DNA): TGTGCCAGCAGCACGACAGGGCGCGGCACAGATACGCAGTATTTT. It yields the protein CASSTTGRGTDTQYF.

This clonotype was found a few times. The chain combines TRBV6-6 with TRBJ1-1; the D is unclear. Per the germline V gene, CDR1 is MNHNY and CDR2 is SVGAGI (reference sequence). Deletions cut 4 bases from V and 0 bases from J, with 6 bases between. The CDR3 is made up of 13 amino acids. Here the CDR3 DNA reads TGTGCCAGCAGTTCATACATGAACACTGAAGCTTTCTTT. This encodes CASSSYMNTEAFF.

J is TRBJ1-4 and V is TRBV4-1, with 8 bases matching TRBD1. The length of the CDR3 is 13 residues. The V gene's germline CDR1 is MGHRA and CDR2 YSYEKL. The V and J ends lost 8 bases and 7 bases, in that order; junction bases with no gene match: 6. CDR3 protein: CASAVGQGEKLFF. In nucleotides, the CDR3 is TGCGCCAGCGCGGTCGGACAGGGTGAAAAACTGTTTTTT.

V and J are TRBV5-1 and TRBJ2-7, with D tentatively TRBD1 (6 bases). The CDR3 loop spans 14 amino acids. CDR1 is SGHRS and CDR2 is YFSETQ in the germline V gene. The V and J ends lost 4 bases and 6 bases respectively, with 17 bases between them. The CDR3 is CASSIRDTRLEQYF. The CDR3 bases are TGCGCCAGCAGCATACGGGACACCCGCCTCGAGCAGTACTTC.

This clonotype was seen ten or more times. The rearrangement uses TRBV7-2 and TRBJ2-3; D uncertain. This CDR3 has 12 amino acids. Germline CDR1 SGHTA, CDR2 FQGNSA. V dropped 6 bases and J dropped 4 bases, with 8 bases sitting between them. The CDR3 region is CASSFGPDTQYF. CDR3 DNA: TGTGCCAGCAGTTTTGGTCCAGATACGCAGTATTTT.

This chain links TRBV4-3 with TRBJ1-6, with D perhaps matching TRBD1 (5 bases). The V and J ends lost 0 bases and 18 bases respectively, with 21 bases between them. The CDR3 consists of 15 residues. From germline, CDR1 is LGHNA and CDR2 YSLEER. The CDR3 sequence is CASSQEWGRVLTPHF. The CDR3 nucleotides are TGCGCCAGCAGCCAAGAATGGGGACGAGTATTGACCCCCCACTTT.

The chain combines TRBV30 with TRBJ1-5, with a tentative D call TRBD1 (5 bases). V was pared by 3 bases and J by 3 bases, with 21 bases between. CDR3 length: 17 amino acids. Germline V gene lookup returns CDR1 GTSNPN and CDR2 SVGIG (reference sequence). The CDR3 loop is CAWSLAGGRQANQPQHF. In DNA, the CDR3 is TGTGCCTGGAGCCTAGCGGGGGGAAGGCAAGCCAATCAGCCCCAGCATTTT.

V and J are TRBV28 and TRBJ1-2; 10 nucleotides match TRBD1. The germline V gene encodes CDR1 MDHEN and CDR2 SYDVKM. Trimming at V came to 4 bases and at J to 2 bases, leaving 7 bases not matched to a gene. This CDR3 is built from 16 residues. This CDR3 reads CASSSSRTGGNYGYTF. The CDR3 coding sequence is TGTGCCAGCAGTTCAAGCAGGACAGGGGGGAACTATGGCTACACCTTC.

This clonotype showed up just a few times. The rearrangement uses TRBV2 and TRBJ1-6; D unclear. The CDR3 loop spans 14 amino acids. V lost 6 bases and J lost 2, with 8 bases in between. Germline V gene lookup returns CDR1 SNHLY and CDR2 FYNNEI. This CDR3 is CASRVTPYNSPLHF. CDR3 sequence (DNA): TGTGCCAGCAGGGTTACCCCCTATAATTCACCCCTCCACTTT.

V is TRBV12-3 or TRBV12-4 and J is TRBJ2-7, with 7 positions matching TRBD1. The junction had 15 bases not matched to a gene; V was cut back by 3 bases and J by 7 bases. This CDR3 has 16 residues. This CDR3 reads CASSFSRQGSYNEQYF. The CDR3 region has the DNA TGTGCCAGCAGTTTTTCGAGACAGGGCTCCTACAATGAGCAGTACTTC.

This clonotype was detected a few times. The rearrangement links TRBV6-5 to TRBJ1-6; D uncertain. The CDR3 contains 13 residues. Trimming took off 5 bases at V and 10 bases at J, with 12 bases between the two ends. From germline, CDR1 is MNHEY and CDR2 SVGAGI. The CDR3, as DNA: TGTGCCAGCAGTGCCCCCCAAGGGTCACCCCTCCACTTT. Protein product: CASSAPQGSPLHF.

This clonotype was seen a few times. The gene calls are TRBV2 and TRBJ1-4; D not resolved. Per the germline V gene, CDR1 is SNHLY and CDR2 is FYNNEI. The CDR3 is 12 residues long. V lost 5 bases and J 12 bases, leaving 13 bases between the germline ends. The CDR3 nucleotides read TGTGCCAGCAGTACCTCCGGACGGGAACTGTTTTTT. Translating it yields CASSTSGRELFF.

This clonotype was found many times. The J gene is TRBJ1-2, the V gene TRBV4-1, with D tentatively TRBD1 (6 bases). The germline V and J ends were trimmed by 2 bases and 2 bases, with 21 bases remaining between them. The germline V gene encodes CDR1 MGHRA and CDR2 YSYEKL. This CDR3 is built from 18 residues. The CDR3 loop is CASSQHSPRTENNYGYTF. CDR3 sequence (DNA): TGCGCCAGCAGCCAACATAGCCCACGGACAGAAAACAACTATGGCTACACCTTC.

This chain uses TRBV10-3 with TRBJ1-4; D is unresolved. CDR3 length: 13 amino acids. CDR1 and CDR2 (germline): ENHRY, SYGVKD. Trimming cost V 3 bases and J 8 bases, with 10 bases left between them. The CDR3 reads CAISDGRGEKLFF. CDR3 nucleotides: TGTGCCATCAGTGATGGCCGAGGGGAAAAACTGTTTTTT.

This clonotype showed up just a few times. This rearrangement joins TRBV27 to TRBJ2-2, with 12 bases identical to TRBD2. The J segment lost 5 bases and the V segment lost 8 bases, leaving 6 bases of the junction unmatched. The CDR3 length is 15 residues. Germline-derived CDR1 and CDR2 are MNHEY and SMNVEV (reference sequence). The CDR3 bases are TGTGCCAGCTCTTTCGGACTAGCGGGGACCGGGGAGCTGTTTTTT. As protein: CASSFGLAGTGELFF.

V and J are TRBV9 and TRBJ1-2; 7 nucleotides align to TRBD1. The germline V gene encodes CDR1 SGDLS and CDR2 YYNGEE. Unmatched junction bases numbered 9, after V lost 2 bases and J lost 2 bases. The CDR3 has 16 residues. The CDR3 nucleotides are TGTGCCAGCAGCGTCAGACCGAGGGACAGAAACTATGGCTACACCTTC. Its protein is CASSVRPRDRNYGYTF.

The chain combines TRBV21-1 with TRBJ2-5. The DNA end favors TRBJ2-7, so the J call may be wrong. TRBV21-1 is noted as a pseudogene. The CDR3 consists of 14 residues. This CDR3 reads CASSNLGDVLEQYF. The CDR3 DNA reads TGTGCCAGCAGCAACCTTGGTGACGTCCTCGAGCAGTACTTC.

This clonotype was recorded many times. V usage is TRBV10-3 and J usage is TRBJ2-1; D is perhaps TRBD2 (5 bases). The V gene's germline CDR1 is ENHRY and CDR2 SYGVKD. Trimming stripped 9 bases from V and 3 bases from J, with 6 bases between. The CDR3 is made up of 11 amino acids. CDR3 nucleotide sequence: TGTGCCATAGGACTCTACAATGAGCAGTTCTTC. It specifies CAIGLYNEQFF.

The rearrangement joins TRBV14 to TRBJ2-5, with 15 bases identical to TRBD2. CDR1 is SGHDN and CDR2 is FVKESK in the germline V gene. The CDR3 contains 20 residues. The ends lost 4 bases at V and 3 bases at J; junction bases unmatched: 15. The CDR3 sequence: CASSPRRTSGGATDEETQYF. The CDR3 bases are TGTGCCAGCAGCCCCCGGCGGACTAGCGGGGGGGCGACGGACGAAGAGACCCAGTACTTC.

This clonotype was observed a few times. The chain has TRBV4-3 and TRBJ1-2; tentatively, D is TRBD1 (5 bases). This CDR3 has 13 residues. Germline CDR1 LGHNA, CDR2 YSLEER. Trimming shortened V by 3 bases and J by 7 bases, and 12 bases separated the two germline ends. DNA for the CDR3: TGCGCCAGCAGCCACCGTTCGGGGGGTGGCTACACCTTC. Protein product: CASSHRSGGGYTF.

This clonotype has ten or more counts. The rearrangement joins TRBV20-1 to TRBJ2-5, with 8 nucleotides matching TRBD1. CDR1 and CDR2 (germline): DFQATT, SNEGSKA (reference sequence). This CDR3 has 15 amino acids. J was trimmed by 1 base and V by 5 bases; bases with no gene match: 9. The CDR3 loop is CSAPPGQGLQETQYF. The CDR3 DNA reads TGCAGTGCTCCGCCCGGACAGGGCCTCCAAGAGACCCAGTACTTC.

The sample holds one count of this clonotype. This chain joins TRBV20-1 and TRBJ2-2; the D is unclear. The V end lost 0 bases, the J end lost 6 bases, and 14 bases lay between the germline ends. The CDR3 consists of 15 residues. In germline, CDR1 is DFQATT, CDR2 SNEGSKA (reference sequence). CDR3: CSARDWGLPAGELFF. CDR3 bases: TGCAGTGCTAGAGATTGGGGTCTTCCGGCCGGGGAGCTGTTTTTT.

With respect to this clonotype: A read error is possible here, since a much larger clone lies one base away. This chain connects TRBV7-2 to TRBJ2-5; 8 nucleotides match TRBD2. V shed 0 bases, J shed 1 base, and the junction held 4 bases outside the gene matches. The V gene's germline CDR1 is SGHTA and CDR2 FQGNSA. The length of the CDR3 is 16 residues. CDR3 in amino acids: CASSLAGLASQETQYF. The CDR3 nucleotides read TGTGCCAGCAGCTTAGCTGGACTAGCCTCCCAAGAGACCCAGTACTTC.

The CDR3 nucleotides read TGTGCCAGCAGCCAACGTTCCCAGAGCAATCAGCCCCAGCATTTT. Translating it yields CASSQRSQSNQPQHF. This rearrangement joins TRBV4-2 to TRBJ1-5; D is undetermined. Germline V gene data show CDR1 as LGHNA and CDR2 as YNFKEQ. The CDR3 consists of 15 residues. The ends were cut back, 2 bases at V and 1 base at J, with 9 bases in the middle.

The CDR3 reads CIARLYNEQFF. DNA of the CDR3: TGCATTGCCAGGCTTTACAATGAGCAGTTCTTC. V usage is TRBV20-1 and J usage is TRBJ2-1; D is ambiguous. Germline V gene sequence: CDR1 DFQATT, CDR2 SNEGSKA (reference sequence). The length of the CDR3 is 11 residues.